The sequence of this TCR beta chain was determined in a study of stem cell transplantation in POMP-related autoinflammatory disease. Sequencing was performed with immunoSEQ multiplex PCR; in TCRdb, only in-frame clones are kept and a portion is missing. The sample consists of roughly 8,900 clones, just over 85% of them appearing once. This CDR3 has 13 residues. J was trimmed by 4 bases and V by 5 bases; bases with no gene match: 3. Germline V gene lookup returns CDR1 MNHEY and CDR2 SVGEGT. The sequence came from a human patient with POMP-related autoinflammation and immune dysregulation (PRAID). Some of these T cells may belong to the graft donor. The sample here was CD8+ T cells from PBMCs, taken after stem cell transplantation. This chain connects TRBV6-2 or TRBV6-3 to TRBJ2-7; 9 bases map to TRBD2. The CDR3 coding sequence is TGTGCCAGCAGTGGGACTAGCCCATACGAGCAGTACTTC. This sequence encodes CASSGTSPYEQYF.